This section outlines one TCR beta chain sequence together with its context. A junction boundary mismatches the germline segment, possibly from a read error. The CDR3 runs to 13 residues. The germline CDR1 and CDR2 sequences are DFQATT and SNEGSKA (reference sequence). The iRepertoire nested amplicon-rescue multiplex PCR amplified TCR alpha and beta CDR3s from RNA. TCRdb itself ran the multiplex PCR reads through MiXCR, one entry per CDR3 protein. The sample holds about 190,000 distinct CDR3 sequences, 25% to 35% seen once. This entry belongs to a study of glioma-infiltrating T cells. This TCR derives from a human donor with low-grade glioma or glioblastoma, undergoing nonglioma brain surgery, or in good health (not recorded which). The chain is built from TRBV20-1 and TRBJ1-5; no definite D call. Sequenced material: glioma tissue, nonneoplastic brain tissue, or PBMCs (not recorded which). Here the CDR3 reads CSASIGLNQPQHF. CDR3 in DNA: TGCAGTGCGTCGATAGGGCTCAATCAGCCACAGCATTTT.